The subject of this entry is one TCR beta chain. The same CDR3 can be traced to other DNA sequences in this sample. Per the germline V gene, CDR1 is SGDLS and CDR2 is YYNGEE. V lost 0 bases to trimming and J lost 2 bases, with 9 bases between them. This CDR3 has 15 residues. The data were obtained in a study of blood T cell repertoires in COVID-19. Whole-study context: Spain, Italy and the United States supplied samples that represented acute and convalescent COVID-19.

Study processing details: Scientists estimated how many nucleated cells there were by amplifying reference gene primers. The data were produced by immunoSEQ multiplex PCR, yet TCRdb's version contains in-frame clones alone and is incomplete. V, J and clone size derive from that table, while D and trimming were established from the DNA sequence. Found here are about 160,000 clones, roughly four fifths of them singletons; the top ten hold 22%. Sample: peripheral blood. The sequence came from a woman aged 80 or over with acute or convalescent COVID-19. The chain couples TRBV9 to TRBJ2-1; D is possibly TRBD2 (6 bases). The CDR3 DNA reads TGTGCCAGCAGCGTAGATAGCGGCACCTACAATGAGCAGTTCTTC. This gives the protein CASSVDSGTYNEQFF.